This passage covers 14 T cell receptor beta chains from one sample sequenced in a study of blood T cell repertoires in COVID-19. Produced via immunoSEQ multiplex PCR; TCRdb's table is partial and in-frame only. The sample includes approximately 300,000 clones, about 89% of them seen just once. Sequencing was carried out using peripheral blood. The receptor set was obtained from a man younger than 45 with acute or convalescent COVID-19.

V and J are TRBV9 and TRBJ2-2, with TRBD2 identical over 10 bases. Germline trimming cut 4 bases from V and 3 bases from J; bases unmatched to any gene: 15. This CDR3 is 19 amino acids long. CDR1 is SGDLS, CDR2 YYNGEE, per germline. In DNA, the CDR3 is TGTGCCAGCAGCCCCCAGGCCAGCGGGAGGGCCCGTGACACCGGGGAGCTGTTTTTT. Translating it yields CASSPQASGRARDTGELFF.

This chain connects TRBV6-5 to TRBJ2-7; perhaps TRBD2 as D (5 bases). In germline, CDR1 is MNHEY, CDR2 SVGAGI. V was pared by 5 bases and J by 3 bases, with 17 bases between. The CDR3 extends over 15 amino acids. CDR3 sequence reads: CASSPGRAQDYEQYF. CDR3 DNA sequence: TGTGCCAGCAGTCCGGGAAGGGCCCAAGACTACGAGCAGTACTTC.

V usage is TRBV21-1 and J usage is TRBJ2-1; the table gives TRBD1 as D, unverified against the DNA. TRBV21-1 is marked as a pseudogene. This CDR3 has 13 amino acids. The CDR3 sequence is CASSRRGQGRKFF. CDR3 DNA sequence: TGTGCCAGCAGCCGTCGGGGACAGGGGCGAAAGTTCTTC.

The chain has TRBV29-1 and TRBJ2-1; TRBD2 agrees at 11 bases. V lost 3 bases, J lost 4 bases, and 5 bases stayed unmatched. CDR3 length equals 15 residues. In germline, CDR1 is SQVTM, CDR2 ANQGSEA. CDR3 bases: TGCAGCGTTGAGGGGGGACTAGCGGAGTACAATGAGCAGTTCTTC. It translates to CSVEGGLAEYNEQFF.

The chain joins TRBV11-2 to TRBJ1-1; D remains ambiguous. The V gene lost 3 bases and the J gene lost 6 bases, with 11 bases spanning the gap. From germline, CDR1 is SGHAT and CDR2 FQNNGV. The CDR3 is 13 amino acids. CDR3 sequence (DNA): TGTGCCAGCAGCTTCCGGGGAGAAGCTGAAGCTTTCTTT. This codes for CASSFRGEAEAFF.

V usage is TRBV28 and J usage is TRBJ1-2; tentatively, D is TRBD1 (6 bases). Germline loops: CDR1 MDHEN, CDR2 SYDVKM. This CDR3 is built from 15 residues. Trimming stripped 7 bases from V and 2 bases from J, with 17 bases between. The CDR3 DNA follows: TGTGCCAGCACTCCCTACAGGGTTTCGAACTATGGCTACACCTTC. This sequence encodes CASTPYRVSNYGYTF.

This clone came up once. The J gene is TRBJ1-1, the V gene TRBV6-5, with a possible D match to TRBD1 (6 bases). The ends were cut back, 7 bases at V and 13 bases at J, with 25 bases in the middle. This CDR3 comprises 14 residues. Looked up from germline, CDR1 is MNHEY and CDR2 is SVGAGI. CDR3 sequence reads: CASTDKGKQGYGFF. CDR3 DNA: TGTGCCAGCACCGACAAGGGGAAGCAGGGGTATGGTTTCTTT.

The chain combines TRBV10-2 with TRBJ1-1, with D tentatively TRBD1 (6 bases). V was trimmed by 6 bases and J by 7 bases, leaving 15 bases between them. There are 13 residues in the CDR3. Germline CDR1 reads WSHSY; CDR2 reads SAAADI. CDR3 DNA: TGCGCCAGCAGACAGGACAGTTCGGGTGAAGCTTTCTTT. Translation gives CASRQDSSGEAFF.

The chain recombines TRBV27 with TRBJ1-2, with D possibly matching TRBD1 (5 bases). This CDR3 contains 14 residues. Germline lookup yields CDR1 MNHEY and CDR2 SMNVEV (reference sequence). Trimming shortened V by 7 bases and J by 3 bases, and 15 bases separated the two germline ends. The CDR3 is CASNEMGRDYGYTF. DNA for the CDR3: TGTGCCAGCAACGAAATGGGCAGGGACTATGGCTACACCTTC.

The genes are TRBV9 and TRBJ1-1; D possibly corresponds to TRBD1 (6 bases). Trimming removed 4 bases from V and 6 bases from J, with 13 bases in between. Germline assignment: CDR1 SGDLS and CDR2 YYNGEE. This CDR3 has 13 amino acids. The CDR3 spells CASSQSGVAEAFF. The CDR3 DNA sequence: TGTGCCAGCAGCCAGTCAGGGGTGGCTGAAGCTTTCTTT.

This chain links TRBV27 with TRBJ1-2, with D maybe TRBD1 (6 bases). Germline CDR1 MNHEY, CDR2 SMNVEV (reference sequence). V was shortened by 4 bases and J by 4 bases, with 13 bases between the two germline ends. The CDR3 is made up of 14 amino acids. The CDR3 nucleotides are TGTGCCAGCAGTTCAATACAGGGAGTCTATGGCTACACCTTC. Translated: CASSSIQGVYGYTF.

The chain links TRBV11-2 to TRBJ2-1; 9 bases agree with TRBD2. With 1 base clipped from V and 5 bases from J, the junction kept 3 bases outside the gene matches. Germline CDR1 is SGHAT and CDR2 is FQNNGV. The CDR3 spans 15 residues. DNA for the CDR3: TGTGCCAGCAGCTTAGGGGCTAGCGGGGACAATGAGCAGTTCTTC. This gives the protein CASSLGASGDNEQFF.

The chain is built from TRBV5-4 and TRBJ1-1, with 7 bases aligning to TRBD1. Germline values: CDR1 SGHNT, CDR2 YYREEE (reference sequence). The length of the CDR3 is 13 residues. V shed 9 bases, J shed 1 base, and the junction held 6 bases outside the gene matches. This CDR3 reads CATSTGKNTEAFF. In DNA, the CDR3 is TGTGCCACCTCGACAGGGAAGAACACTGAAGCTTTCTTT.

V gene TRBV18 combines with J gene TRBJ1-1; 8 nucleotides align to TRBD1. CDR1 KGHSH and CDR2 LQKENI come from the germline V gene. J was trimmed by 5 bases and V by 2 bases; bases with no gene match: 7. This CDR3 is 15 amino acids long. The DNA for the CDR3 is TGTGCCAGCTCACCAATCCAGGGGGCGCCGACTGAAGCTTTCTTT. Its protein is CASSPIQGAPTEAFF.